This T cell receptor (beta chain) was recorded in a study of blood T cells in healthy people across ages. Study-level findings and limits: Both higher diversity and more naive CD4+ cells marked long-lived donors when set against aged donors. Researchers said unsorted PBMCs prevented a conclusive naive versus antigen-experienced comparison.

Next came a second PCR, run for roughly 6 to 11 cycles, which used a sample-barcoded 5' primer along with a J-beta primer mix. The authors tagged each cDNA molecule using a template-switch adaptor with 12 random nucleotides. Per sample, CDR3-containing paired-end reads numbered at least 2.5 million. TCRdb analysed the 5' RACE reads with MiXCR anew, one entry per CDR3 protein. This table holds some 790,000 distinct CDR3 sequences, 25% to 30% found once. Turning to this clonotype: Its antigen is currently unknown.

Sequenced input: blood. The receptor's source is a woman of 80 years or more in good health.

CDR3 DNA: TGTGCCAGCAGCTTTAAAGGGGCAGGCGTTAGCTCCTATAATTCACCCCTCCACTTT. This codes for CASSFKGAGVSSYNSPLHF. V is TRBV7-9 and J is TRBJ1-6, with D perhaps matching TRBD1 (5 bases). The germline V gene encodes CDR1 SEHNR and CDR2 FQNEAQ (reference sequence). Trimming removed 3 bases from V and 0 bases from J, with 18 bases in between. CDR3 length equals 19 residues.